This passage covers 30 T cell receptor beta chains from one sample sequenced in a study of Tregs in tolerant kidney transplant recipients. Measured with immunoSEQ multiplex PCR; TCRdb has only the in-frame clones, and not every one. The sample table sets out tens of thousands of clones. The sequencing used CD8+ T cells from blood, collected before the transplant. The source of these receptors is a human donor who received a combined kidney and bone marrow transplant.

For this clone: The read terminates 3 residues before the CDR3 end, so the remaining end is supplied by the germline J gene. The genes are TRBV20-1 and TRBJ1-1; D is unresolved. The CDR3 spans 15 residues. Germline lookup yields CDR1 DFQATT and CDR2 SNEGSKA (reference sequence). The CDR3 bases that were read are TGCAGTGCTAGAGATAAGGAAGGGTTGAGTTGGTTG. This gives the protein CSARDKEGLSWL. The CDR3 as a whole reads CSARDKEGLSWLAFF.

Notes on this clone: The read ends 3 residues shy of where the CDR3 ends; the end is completed using the germline J gene. The J gene is TRBJ1-5, the V gene TRBV19, with a possible D match to TRBD1 (6 bases). This CDR3 comprises 13 residues. CDR1 and CDR2 (germline): LNHDA, SQIVND (reference sequence). The V and J ends lost 9 bases and 3 bases respectively, with 12 bases between them. CDR3 loop: CASQGGYNQPQHF. The CDR3 bases that were read are TGTGCCAGCCAAGGGGGATACAATCAGCCC. Filled out from reference TRBV19 and TRBJ1-5, the complete variable domain reads DGGITQSPKYLFRKEGQNVTLSCEQNLNHDAMYWYRQDPGQGLRLIYYSQIVNDFQKGDIAEGYSVSREKKESFPLTVTSAQKNPTAFYLCASQGGYNQPQHFGDGTRLSIL.

Details on this clone: With the read ending 3 residues before the CDR3 end, the germline J gene is used to fill in that end. This chain joins TRBV7-6 and TRBJ2-5; D is uncertain. The CDR3 sequence is 14 residues long. Germline loops: CDR1 SGHVS, CDR2 FNYEAQ. V was cut by 0 bases and J by 4 bases, with 9 bases left in between. The covered CDR3 bases are TGTGCCAGCAGCTTAGCGGATTACAGAGAGACC. Its translation: CASSLADYRET. The full CDR3 protein reads CASSLADYRETQYF.

About this clone itself: The DNA ends 3 residues before the CDR3 does, and the rest of the CDR3 is filled in from the germline J gene. The V call is TRBV19, the J call TRBJ2-7; 9 bases align to TRBD1. V dropped 5 bases and J dropped 5; count of bases not matched to a gene: 10. Germline V gene data show CDR1 as LNHDA and CDR2 as SQIVND (reference sequence). The CDR3 runs to 15 residues. The covered CDR3 bases are TGTGCCAGTAGTCCCATAACAGGGGGCCAGGACGAG. Encoded protein: CASSPITGGQDE. The CDR3 reads in full as CASSPITGGQDEQYF. Supplemented by reference TRBV19 and TRBJ2-7, the full variable domain reads DGGITQSPKYLFRKEGQNVTLSCEQNLNHDAMYWYRQDPGQGLRLIYYSQIVNDFQKGDIAEGYSVSREKKESFPLTVTSAQKNPTAFYLCASSPITGGQDEQYFGPGTRLTVT.

About this clone itself: Sequencing ends 3 residues short of the CDR3 end; the germline J gene provides the rest. This sequence joins TRBV29-1 and TRBJ2-2, with D uncertain. This CDR3 contains 11 residues. Trimming cost V 0 bases and J 7 bases, with 3 bases left between them. CDR1 is SQVTM, CDR2 ANQGSEA, per germline. Incomplete CDR3 DNA: TGCAGCGTTGAAGAACTCGGGGAG. This gives the protein CSVEELGE. The whole CDR3 is CSVEELGELFF.

About this clone: The CDR3 is cut off 3 residues early in the read; its end comes from the germline J gene. This chain links TRBV29-1 with TRBJ1-1; no reliable D call. The V end lost 4 bases, the J end lost 4 bases, and 10 bases lay between the germline ends. Germline CDR1 and CDR2: SQVTM and ANQGSEA. The CDR3 consists of 12 residues. This CDR3 reads CSVVPRGTEAFF. The CDR3 DNA, read in part, is TGCAGCGTTGTCCCCCGGGGCACTGAA.

About this clone itself: The read finishes 3 residues shy of the CDR3 end, and the germline J gene is used to complete it. The chain combines TRBV7-9 with TRBJ2-7; D possibly corresponds to TRBD1 (5 bases). V was trimmed by 5 bases and J by 4 bases, leaving 9 bases between them. This CDR3 has 12 residues. The germline V gene has CDR1 SEHNR and CDR2 FQNEAQ (reference sequence). CDR3 sequence reads: CASSPGSYEQYF. CDR3 DNA (partial): TGTGCCAGCAGCCCAGGGTCATACGAG.

In regard to this clone: The read ends 3 residues shy of where the CDR3 ends; the end is completed using the germline J gene. The chain uses TRBV7-3 and TRBJ2-7; weak D call: TRBD2 (6 bases). Trimming stripped 1 base from V and 3 bases from J, with 13 bases between. The CDR3 length is 15 residues. Germline CDR1 SGHTA, CDR2 FQGTGA. The CDR3 spells CASSLKVGTGYEQYF. The sequenced part of the CDR3 DNA is TGTGCCAGCAGCTTAAAGGTTGGGACTGGCTACGAG.

The part of the CDR3 DNA that was read is TGTGCCAGCTCACTAGCGGGAGTAAGTTCCTACAATGAG. This sequence encodes CASSLAGVSSYNE. The whole CDR3 protein is CASSLAGVSSYNEQFF. The chain employs TRBV18 and TRBJ2-1; 9 bases align to TRBD2. The read finishes 3 residues shy of the CDR3 end, and the germline J gene is used to complete it. Germline CDR1 and CDR2: KGHSH and LQKENI. J gave up 1 base and V 4 bases, and 5 bases lay outside the gene matches. This CDR3 is 16 amino acids long.

Details on this clone: The read falls 3 residues short of the CDR3 end, and the missing part is taken from the germline J gene. The genes are TRBV30 and TRBJ1-6; TRBD1 aligns across 7 bases. This CDR3 spans 15 amino acids. Looked up from germline, CDR1 is GTSNPN and CDR2 is SVGIG (reference sequence). V shed 4 bases and J 7 bases; nucleotides not matched to a gene: 10. CDR3 DNA (partial): TGTGCCTGGATCACCGGGACAGCGGACAATTCACCC. It is translated as CAWITGTADNSP. The entire CDR3 protein reads CAWITGTADNSPLHF.

CDR3 DNA (partial): TGTGCCAGTAGTCGAGACAGTTACAATGAG. Protein: CASSRDSYNE. The CDR3 reads in full as CASSRDSYNEQFF. The rearrangement links TRBV19 to TRBJ2-1; TRBD1 is a possible D gene (5 bases). The CDR3 extends 3 residues past the end of the read, so its final part is completed from the germline J gene. CDR3 length: 13 residues. The V end lost 5 bases, the J end lost 4 bases, and 9 bases lay between the germline ends. Germline values: CDR1 LNHDA, CDR2 SQIVND (reference sequence).

Of note for this clone: The CDR3 end is not reached by the read, which stops 3 residues before it; the germline J gene fills it in. The V and J genes are TRBV7-9 and TRBJ2-5; the D gene is possibly TRBD1 (5 bases). Per germline, CDR1 SEHNR and CDR2 FQNEAQ (reference sequence). V was clipped by 3 bases and J by 2 bases, with 10 bases between them. The CDR3 has 14 amino acids. CDR3 DNA, as far as it was read: TGTGCCAGCAGCTTCCCGGACATTCAAGAGACC. This gives the protein CASSFPDIQET. The full-length CDR3 reads as CASSFPDIQETQYF.

About this clone itself: The read terminates 3 residues before the CDR3 end, so the remaining end is supplied by the germline J gene. The V gene is TRBV6-2 or TRBV6-3, the J gene TRBJ2-7, with TRBD2 matching 11 bases. Germline V CDR1 and CDR2: MNHEY, SVGEGT. Germline trimming cut 7 bases from V and 4 bases from J; bases unmatched to any gene: 6. This CDR3 is built from 14 residues. CDR3 region: CASMRLAGGYEQYF. CDR3 DNA (partial): TGTGCCAGCATGAGGCTAGCGGGAGGTTACGAG.

Notes on this clone: Coverage ceases 3 residues before the CDR3 finishes, and the germline J gene fills in the end. The chain employs TRBV7-2 and TRBJ2-3; the match to TRBD1 covers 10 bases. From germline, CDR1 is SGHTA and CDR2 FQGNSA. The ends lost 0 bases at V and 4 bases at J; junction bases unmatched: 4. The CDR3 totals 16 residues. This CDR3 reads CASSLAGQGRADTQYF. CDR3 DNA (partial): TGTGCCAGCAGCTTAGCGGGACAGGGGAGAGCAGATACG.

Concerning this clone itself: The read terminates 3 residues before the CDR3 end, so the remaining end is supplied by the germline J gene. This chain uses TRBV29-1 with TRBJ2-7; 7 nucleotides line up with TRBD1. The CDR3 extends over 12 amino acids. Unmatched junction bases numbered 4, after V lost 6 bases and J lost 2 bases. Germline assignment: CDR1 SQVTM and CDR2 ANQGSEA. The DNA read from the CDR3 is TGCAGCGTCCAGACAGGGCCCTACGAG. It yields the protein CSVQTGPYE. The whole CDR3 protein reads CSVQTGPYEQYF.

In regard to this clone: The sequence runs out 3 residues before the end of the CDR3; the remainder is reconstructed from the germline J gene. The rearrangement joins TRBV4-2 to TRBJ2-1, with TRBD2 matching 10 bases. The CDR3 runs 16 residues. With V trimmed by 0 bases and J by 7 bases, 6 bases remained unmatched. CDR1 LGHNA and CDR2 YNFKEQ come from the germline V gene. The part of the CDR3 DNA that was read is TGTGCCAGCAGCCAAGATTGGGCTAGCGGGAGTAATGAG. Protein: CASSQDWASGSNE. The full CDR3 protein reads CASSQDWASGSNEQFF.

Of note for this clone: The CDR3 extends 3 residues past the end of the read, so its final part is completed from the germline J gene. The chain employs TRBV5-1 and TRBJ1-1, with D maybe TRBD1 (6 bases). The CDR3 sequence is 17 residues long. The germline gives CDR1 SGHRS, CDR2 YFSETQ. Trimming cost V 0 bases and J 0 bases, with 15 bases left between them. CDR3 DNA (partial): TGCGCCAGCAGCTTGGGTCGACCTGGACAGATGAACACTGAA. Amino acids: CASSLGRPGQMNTE. The CDR3 reads in full as CASSLGRPGQMNTEAFF.

A note on this clone: The CDR3 goes on 3 residues after the read ends, and that part is filled in from the germline J gene. This sequence joins TRBV2 and TRBJ2-7; possibly TRBD1 or TRBD2 for D (5 bases each). The V end was cut by 7 bases, the J end by 2 bases, with 15 bases between. This CDR3 is built from 14 residues. Germline assignment: CDR1 SNHLY and CDR2 FYNNEI. The sequenced CDR3 bases are TGTGCCAGCACCGAGGGCAGGGAACCCTACGAG. Amino acid sequence: CASTEGREPYE. From start to end, the CDR3 is CASTEGREPYEQYF. The full variable domain, its missing parts supplied by reference TRBV2 and TRBJ2-7, is EPEVTQTPSHQVTQMGQEVILRCVPISNHLYFYWYRQILGQKVEFLVSFYNNEISEKSEIFDDQFSVERPDGSNFTLKIRSTKLEDSAMYFCASTEGREPYEQYFGPGTRLTVT.

With respect to this clone: The read falls 3 residues short of the CDR3 end, and the missing part is taken from the germline J gene. The genes are TRBV10-3 and TRBJ2-7, with D perhaps matching TRBD1 (6 bases). The V end lost 5 bases, the J end lost 3 bases, and 11 bases lay between the germline ends. This CDR3 contains 13 residues. Germline CDR1 reads ENHRY; CDR2 reads SYGVKD. The CDR3 reads CAISRGNGYEQYF. CDR3 DNA (partial): TGTGCCATCAGTAGGGGGAATGGCTACGAG.

About this clone: From the germline J gene comes the end of the CDR3, since the read stops 3 residues before it. V is TRBV5-1 and J is TRBJ2-2; D is undetermined. Trimming stripped 6 bases from V and 2 bases from J, with 5 bases between. The CDR3 extends over 12 amino acids. Germline CDR1 and CDR2: SGHRS and YFSETQ. The CDR3 is CASNSNTGELFF. Incomplete CDR3 DNA: TGCGCCAGCAACAGTAACACCGGGGAG.

CDR3 loop: CASSMGQQNTEAFF. The CDR3 bases that were read are TGTGCCAGCAGCATGGGACAGCAGAACACTGAA. V is TRBV7-2 and J is TRBJ1-1; 7 bases align to TRBD1. The sequenced fragment ends 3 residues before the CDR3 boundary, so the rest is inferred from the germline J gene. V shed 5 bases, J shed 1 base, and the junction held 4 bases outside the gene matches. In germline, CDR1 is SGHTA, CDR2 FQGNSA. The CDR3 consists of 14 residues. Variable domain in full (rest from reference TRBV7-2 and TRBJ1-1): GAGVSQSPSNKVTEKGKDVELRCDPISGHTALYWYRQSLGQGLEFLIYFQGNSAPDKSGLPSDRFSAERTGGSVSTLTIQRTQQEDSAVYLCASSMGQQNTEAFFGQGTRLTVV.

On this clone: The read comes to an end 3 residues before the CDR3 does, leaving the germline J gene to fill in the end. V gene TRBV7-9 combines with J gene TRBJ2-5, with a possible D match to TRBD2 (5 bases). CDR3 length: 14 amino acids. V lost 5 bases, J lost 2 bases, and 12 bases lay in between. Germline V gene lookup returns CDR1 SEHNR and CDR2 FQNEAQ (reference sequence). CDR3 residues: CASSVAGEQETQYF. The CDR3 DNA, read in part, is TGTGCCAGCAGCGTTGCCGGGGAACAAGAGACC.

The sequenced CDR3 bases are TGCAGCGTTGAAGAACAAAACACCGGGGAG. Translated: CSVEEQNTGE. The whole CDR3 sequence reads CSVEEQNTGELFF. The rearrangement joins TRBV29-1 to TRBJ2-2, with D unresolved. The CDR3 is cut off 3 residues early in the read; its end comes from the germline J gene. The CDR3 contains 13 residues. V gave up 0 bases and J gave up 2 bases, with 4 bases separating them. Per germline, CDR1 SQVTM and CDR2 ANQGSEA.

As concerns this clone: The observed sequence ends 3 residues before the CDR3 terminus, with the missing tail filled in from the germline J gene. This sequence joins TRBV5-1 and TRBJ2-5, with a tentative D call TRBD2 (5 bases). This CDR3 contains 14 residues. V dropped 1 base and J dropped 7 bases, with 14 bases sitting between them. CDR1 SGHRS and CDR2 YFSETQ come from the germline V gene. The sequenced part of the CDR3 DNA is TGCGCCAGCAGCTTGCTCTCGCCTGAGGGGACC. It is translated as CASSLLSPEGT. The full CDR3 protein is CASSLLSPEGTQYF.

Turning to this clone: The sequence runs out 3 residues before the end of the CDR3; the remainder is reconstructed from the germline J gene. V is TRBV29-1 and J is TRBJ2-7; TRBD1 matches at 8 bases. With 4 bases clipped from V and 3 bases from J, the junction kept 5 bases outside the gene matches. Germline assignment: CDR1 SQVTM and CDR2 ANQGSEA. CDR3 length: 13 residues. The DNA read from the CDR3 is TGCAGCGTTGTGGGACAGGAGGGCTACGAG. Translated: CSVVGQEGYE. The CDR3 in its entirety is CSVVGQEGYEQYF.

About this clone: The observed sequence ends 3 residues before the CDR3 terminus, with the missing tail filled in from the germline J gene. The chain joins TRBV5-4 to TRBJ2-1; D gene ambiguous. The CDR3 totals 12 residues. The V gene lost 1 base and the J gene lost 8 bases, with 7 bases spanning the gap. Germline V gene lookup returns CDR1 SGHNT and CDR2 YYREEE (reference sequence). The CDR3 bases that were read are TGTGCCAGCAGCTTGAGTTGGCATGAG. This codes for CASSLSWHE. The whole CDR3 reads CASSLSWHEQFF.

Concerning this clone itself: The DNA ends 3 residues before the CDR3 does, and the rest of the CDR3 is filled in from the germline J gene. This chain connects TRBV7-6 to TRBJ1-1; weak D call: TRBD1 (6 bases). CDR1 SGHVS and CDR2 FNYEAQ come from the germline V gene. There are 13 residues in the CDR3. V was clipped by 6 bases and J by 7 bases, with 15 bases between them. The CDR3 region is CASSKQGPVEAFF. The sequenced part of the CDR3 DNA is TGTGCCAGCAGTAAACAGGGTCCTGTTGAA.

Worth noting for this clone: The read terminates 3 residues ahead of where the CDR3 ends, so the germline J gene completes it. The chain carries TRBV29-1 and TRBJ2-5, with 12 nucleotides matching TRBD1. The germline V gene has CDR1 SQVTM and CDR2 ANQGSEA. Trimming removed 3 bases from V and 5 bases from J; junction bases left unmatched: 22. CDR3 length: 20 residues. The covered CDR3 bases are TGCAGCGTTGAGCCAGGGACAGGGGGCTTGAGGTTTATTTCGGGGGAGACC. This gives the protein CSVEPGTGGLRFISGET. The entire CDR3 protein is CSVEPGTGGLRFISGETQYF.

As to this clone: The read terminates 3 residues before the CDR3 end, so the remaining end is supplied by the germline J gene. The chain carries TRBV19 and TRBJ2-1; TRBD2 matches at 14 bases. Per the germline V gene, CDR1 is LNHDA and CDR2 is SQIVND (reference sequence). The CDR3 runs to 16 residues. V shed 3 bases, J shed 8 bases, and the junction held 6 bases outside the gene matches. CDR3 DNA (partial): TGTGCCAGTAGTATTGGTTGGGGACTAGCGGGAGATGAG. This translates into CASSIGWGLAGDE. The entire CDR3 is CASSIGWGLAGDEQFF.

This clone registers medium-sized by frequency. With the read ending 3 residues before the CDR3 end, the germline J gene is used to fill in that end. The rearrangement links TRBV19 to TRBJ2-7, with 8 bases aligning to TRBD1. The CDR3 loop spans 14 amino acids. The J segment lost 2 bases and the V segment lost 5 bases, leaving 5 bases of the junction unmatched. Germline CDR1 is LNHDA and CDR2 is SQIVND (reference sequence). The CDR3 loop reads CASSPTGGTYEQYF. CDR3 DNA (partial): TGTGCCAGTAGTCCCACAGGGGGGACCTACGAG.